The next 30 T cell receptor beta chains were all read from a single sample in a study of blood T cell repertoires in COVID-19. TCRdb's copy holds only in-frame clones and misses some; the assay was immunoSEQ multiplex PCR. The sample lists 250,000 to 350,000 clones, approximately 88% seen once, with roughly 6.2% in the top ten. Specimen: PBMCs or T cells enriched from blood (not recorded which). The receptors originated from a woman aged 40 to 50 who had recovered from COVID-19.

At least ten counts were recorded for this clone. The rearrangement joins TRBV20-1 to TRBJ1-3; D gene ambiguous. Trimming removed 6 bases at V and 2 bases at J, with 5 bases between. The CDR3 totals 11 residues. Per germline, CDR1 DFQATT and CDR2 SNEGSKA (reference sequence). In nucleotides, the CDR3 is TGCAGTGCCTCGGCTGGAAACACCATATATTTT. It codes for CSASAGNTIYF.

Only one count was recorded for this clone. This chain connects TRBV3-1 (or the pseudogene TRBV3-2) to TRBJ2-5; D gene ambiguous. CDR1 LGHDT and CDR2 YNNKEL come from the germline V gene (reference sequence). The CDR3 totals 12 residues. V was cut by 4 bases and J by 6 bases, with 9 bases left in between. CDR3 in amino acids: CASSRAWQTQYF. The CDR3 region has the DNA TGTGCCAGCAGCCGGGCATGGCAGACCCAGTACTTC.

The V gene is TRBV3-1 (or the pseudogene TRBV3-2), the J gene TRBJ1-1; 8 bases are shared with TRBD1. Trimming took 2 bases from V and 5 from J; bases not matched to a gene: 4. CDR3 length: 14 residues. The V gene's germline CDR1 is LGHDT and CDR2 YNNKEL (reference sequence). The CDR3 region has the DNA TGTGCCAGCAGCCAACAGGGGGCGAGGACTGAAGCTTTCTTT. Its protein product is CASSQQGARTEAFF.

V usage is TRBV28 and J usage is TRBJ1-2; the match to TRBD1 covers 9 bases. V lost 6 bases and J lost 4; bases outside the gene matches: 6. This CDR3 spans 14 amino acids. Germline values: CDR1 MDHEN, CDR2 SYDVKM. The CDR3 region is CASRDTGGGYGYTF. The CDR3 DNA follows: TGTGCCAGCAGGGATACAGGGGGCGGCTATGGCTACACCTTC.

Points on this clone: At the DNA level, this CDR3 is encoded by other sequences in the same sample as well. This chain joins TRBV6-5 and TRBJ2-7; 8 nucleotides line up with TRBD1. The CDR3 loop spans 14 amino acids. Germline-derived CDR1 and CDR2 are MNHEY and SVGAGI. V lost 6 bases, J lost 0 bases, and 4 bases stayed unmatched. Here the CDR3 reads CASSRDRSSYEQYF. For the CDR3, the DNA is TGTGCCAGCAGCAGGGACAGGAGCTCCTACGAGCAGTACTTC.

In this sample, this clone turned up once. This chain uses TRBV2 with TRBJ2-5; 9 nucleotides line up with TRBD1. Germline V gene data show CDR1 as SNHLY and CDR2 as FYNNEI. The junction had 15 bases not matched to a gene; V was cut back by 11 bases and J by 5 bases. The CDR3 is made up of 15 amino acids. The CDR3 spells CAFRFGTGSIETQYF. The CDR3 DNA reads as TGTGCCTTTAGATTTGGGACAGGGTCGATTGAGACCCAGTACTTC.

This clone turned up a few times. The V call is TRBV25-1, the J call TRBJ1-2; 8 bases are shared with TRBD1. There are 15 residues in the CDR3. V was clipped by 2 bases and J by 1 base; unmatched bases: 3. Per germline, CDR1 MGHDK and CDR2 SYGVNS. CDR3 sequence: CASSEQGQGNYGYTF. As DNA, the CDR3 is TGTGCCAGCAGTGAACAAGGACAGGGTAACTATGGCTACACCTTC.

The chain joins TRBV7-2 to TRBJ2-7; D possibly corresponds to TRBD2 (5 bases). This CDR3 region has 14 residues. Looked up from germline, CDR1 is SGHTA and CDR2 is FQGNSA. V was pared by 1 base and J by 4 bases, with 11 bases between. CDR3 nucleotides: TGTGCCAGCAGCTTAGGCGGGCCGCCATACGAGCAGTACTTC. Translating it yields CASSLGGPPYEQYF.

This clone came up a few times. Other DNA sequences of this sample code for an identical CDR3. J is TRBJ2-5 and V is TRBV11-2; 8 nucleotides line up with TRBD1. Germline CDR1 is SGHAT and CDR2 is FQNNGV. The ends lost 3 bases at V and 4 bases at J; junction bases unmatched: 1. The CDR3 runs 13 residues. The CDR3 sequence: CASSFGQGETQYF. The CDR3 DNA follows: TGTGCCAGCAGCTTTGGACAGGGAGAGACCCAGTACTTC.

The rearrangement uses TRBV5-1 and TRBJ2-6; tentatively, D is TRBD2 (6 bases). V lost 1 base, J lost 0 bases, and 11 bases lay in between. The CDR3 is 17 residues long. CDR1 and CDR2 from the germline V gene are SGHRS and YFSETQ. CDR3 protein: CASSLHRGSSGANVLTF. In nucleotides, the CDR3 is TGCGCCAGCAGCTTGCATCGGGGGAGCTCTGGGGCCAACGTCCTGACTTTC.

This chain connects TRBV7-6 to TRBJ2-1; the match to TRBD2 covers 8 bases. CDR3 length equals 15 residues. Germline CDR1 reads SGHVS; CDR2 reads FNYEAQ. V trimming: 1 base; J trimming: 9 bases; junction bases outside the gene matches: 8. DNA of the CDR3: TGTGCCAGCAGCTTAGAGGCTAGCGGGTCTAGTGAGCAGTTCTTC. Protein: CASSLEASGSSEQFF.

This sequence joins TRBV3-1 (or the pseudogene TRBV3-2) and TRBJ2-7; 7 bases line up with TRBD1. J lost 3 bases, V lost 3 bases, and 2 bases had no gene match. Germline V gene lookup returns CDR1 LGHDT and CDR2 YNNKEL (reference sequence). The CDR3 is made up of 13 amino acids. The CDR3 here is CASSQSGGYEQYF. In DNA form, the CDR3 reads TGTGCCAGCAGCCAGTCAGGGGGCTACGAGCAGTACTTC.

The chain recombines TRBV10-2 with TRBJ1-5; D possibly corresponds to TRBD1 (5 bases). V lost 5 bases and J 2 bases, leaving 13 bases between the germline ends. Germline lookup yields CDR1 WSHSY and CDR2 SAAADI. This CDR3 has 15 amino acids. The CDR3 region has the DNA TGCGCCAGCAGTCAGGGTGGCAGGGGCAATCAGCCCCAGCATTTT. This translates into CASSQGGRGNQPQHF.

J is TRBJ2-7 and V is TRBV29-1; 13 nucleotides match TRBD2. Trimming took 6 bases from V and 0 from J; bases not matched to a gene: 8. The CDR3 runs to 16 residues. CDR1 and CDR2 (germline): SQVTM, ANQGSEA. CDR3 sequence (DNA): TGCAGCGTGACTGGGACTAGCGGGACCCCCTCCTACGAGCAGTACTTC. The encoded protein is CSVTGTSGTPSYEQYF.

The rearrangement uses TRBV3-1 (or the pseudogene TRBV3-2) and TRBJ2-5; TRBD1 matches at 9 bases. This CDR3 contains 13 residues. V trimming: 3 bases; J trimming: 5 bases; junction bases outside the gene matches: 1. Germline CDR1 is LGHDT and CDR2 is YNNKEL (reference sequence). CDR3 sequence reads: CASSQGTGETQYF. The CDR3, as DNA: TGTGCCAGCAGCCAGGGGACAGGGGAGACCCAGTACTTC.

V is TRBV7-2 and J is TRBJ2-1; TRBD2 might be the D (5 bases). The V end was cut by 3 bases, the J end by 3 bases, with 15 bases between. The CDR3 has 16 amino acids. The germline V gene has CDR1 SGHTA and CDR2 FQGNSA. CDR3 sequence (DNA): TGTGCCAGCAGCTTCGACTACGAGTCGGGCTACAATGAGCAGTTCTTC. This translates into CASSFDYESGYNEQFF.

The chain has TRBV28 and TRBJ2-7; 7 nucleotides align to TRBD1. This CDR3 comprises 13 residues. Germline loops: CDR1 MDHEN, CDR2 SYDVKM. V dropped 8 bases and J dropped 3; count of bases not matched to a gene: 7. The CDR3 loop is CASGPGTVYEQYF. The CDR3, as DNA: TGTGCCAGCGGACCCGGGACAGTCTACGAGCAGTACTTC.

The chain has TRBV14 and TRBJ2-2, with a tentative D call TRBD2 (5 bases). V was clipped by 0 bases and J by 4 bases, with 12 bases between them. The CDR3 sequence is 16 residues long. Germline V gene data show CDR1 as SGHDN and CDR2 as FVKESK. CDR3 protein: CASSQDPSPGTGELFF. DNA for the CDR3: TGTGCCAGCAGCCAAGATCCTAGCCCGGGCACCGGGGAGCTGTTTTTT.

The J gene is TRBJ1-6, the V gene TRBV6-5; TRBD1 might be the D (5 bases). Germline assignment: CDR1 MNHEY and CDR2 SVGAGI. The CDR3 runs to 13 residues. V lost 8 bases and J 10 bases, leaving 15 bases between the germline ends. DNA of the CDR3: TGTGCCAGCGGCCGGGAGGGGCGATCACCCCTCCACTTT. Protein sequence: CASGREGRSPLHF.

The chain carries TRBV19 and TRBJ1-5; 7 positions agree with TRBD1. Germline trimming cut 4 bases from V and 7 bases from J; bases unmatched to any gene: 10. The CDR3 consists of 15 residues. Germline CDR1 reads LNHDA; CDR2 reads SQIVND (reference sequence). CDR3 in DNA: TGTGCCAGTAGTACAGGAGGGGGCGGAGGACAGCCCCAGCATTTT. This encodes CASSTGGGGGQPQHF.

This clone is a singleton in its sample. As DNA, the CDR3 is TGTGCCAGCAGTTTAATGAGGGGTCCCACGGGGGCTGGGGCCAACGTCCTGACTTTC. Its protein product is CASSLMRGPTGAGANVLTF. This rearrangement joins TRBV28 to TRBJ2-6; TRBD2 might be the D (6 bases). Trimming removed 2 bases at V and 2 bases at J, with 19 bases between. The CDR3 is 19 amino acids. Germline CDR1 MDHEN, CDR2 SYDVKM.

V usage is TRBV4-2 and J usage is TRBJ1-5; D call uncertain. V was shortened by 1 base and J by 1 base, with 11 bases between the two germline ends. The germline gives CDR1 LGHNA, CDR2 YNFKEQ. The CDR3 covers 16 residues. The CDR3: CASSQGGGGSNQPQHF. Written as DNA, the CDR3 is TGTGCCAGCAGCCAAGGTGGAGGTGGGAGCAATCAGCCCCAGCATTTT.

The chain couples TRBV5-1 to TRBJ2-7; 7 bases line up with TRBD2. This CDR3 comprises 15 residues. Looked up from germline, CDR1 is SGHRS and CDR2 is YFSETQ. V lost 0 bases to trimming and J lost 4 bases; unmatched junction nucleotides: 7. The CDR3 loop reads CASSLAGGWVYEQYF. CDR3 DNA sequence: TGCGCCAGCAGCTTGGCGGGAGGATGGGTTTACGAGCAGTACTTC.

The V gene is TRBV2, the J gene TRBJ2-7, with 8 bases lining up with TRBD1. V was clipped by 10 bases and J by 2 bases; unmatched bases: 10. Per germline, CDR1 SNHLY and CDR2 FYNNEI. The length of the CDR3 is 14 residues. CDR3: CAIDRDRRTYEQYF. As DNA, the CDR3 is TGTGCCATTGACCGGGACAGGAGGACCTACGAGCAGTACTTC.

Only one count was recorded for this clone. The chain employs TRBV9 and TRBJ1-2; 9 positions agree with TRBD1. The CDR3 loop spans 13 amino acids. Germline V gives CDR1 SGDLS, CDR2 YYNGEE. The V gene end was trimmed by 4 bases and the J gene end by 6 bases; junction bases not matched to a gene: 4. The CDR3 nucleotides read TGTGCCAGCAGCACGGGACAGGGAAATGGCTACACCTTC. Protein: CASSTGQGNGYTF.

The rearrangement links TRBV5-4 to TRBJ2-3, with 8 bases matching TRBD2. V gave up 4 bases and J gave up 4 bases; unmatched junction bases: 5. The CDR3 consists of 14 residues. The germline CDR1 and CDR2 sequences are SGHNT and YYREEE (reference sequence). CDR3 sequence reads: CASSGAGDADTQYF. The DNA for the CDR3 is TGTGCCAGCAGCGGAGCGGGAGACGCAGATACGCAGTATTTT. The entire variable domain, with the rest obtained from reference TRBV5-4 and TRBJ2-3, is as follows: ETGVTQSPTHLIKTRGQQVTLRCSSQSGHNTVSWYQQALGQGPQFIFQYYREEENGRGNFPPRFSGLQFPNYSSELNVNALELDDSALYLCASSGAGDADTQYFGPGTRLTVL.

The J gene is TRBJ1-1, the V gene TRBV25-1, with a weak D call TRBD1 (6 bases). Germline assignment: CDR1 MGHDK and CDR2 SYGVNS. V lost 3 bases and J lost 1, with 9 bases in between. The CDR3 runs to 14 residues. CDR3 DNA sequence: TGTGCCAGCAGTGAGGGGGGGGCGAACACTGAAGCTTTCTTT. Translating gives CASSEGGANTEAFF. Variable domain in full (rest from reference TRBV25-1 and TRBJ1-1): EADIYQTPRYLVIGTGKKITLECSQTMGHDKMYWYQQDPGMELHLIHYSYGVNSTEKGDLSSESTVSRIRTEHFPLTLESARPSHTSQYLCASSEGGANTEAFFGQGTRLTVV.

The chain is built from TRBV28 and TRBJ1-2; TRBD1 might be the D (6 bases). The CDR3 totals 15 residues. Germline V CDR1 and CDR2: MDHEN, SYDVKM. The germline V and J ends were trimmed by 3 bases and 8 bases, with 19 bases remaining between them. The CDR3 sequence: CASSFWTPGGLGYTF. The CDR3 bases are TGTGCCAGCAGTTTTTGGACCCCCGGGGGGCTAGGCTACACCTTC.

This clone has just one count. The gene calls are TRBV2 and TRBJ2-7; TRBD1 agrees at 9 bases. V lost 6 bases and J lost 2; bases outside the gene matches: 8. The CDR3 spans 15 residues. Germline V gives CDR1 SNHLY, CDR2 FYNNEI. The CDR3 region is CASRGQGLLAYEQYF. CDR3 coding DNA: TGTGCCAGCAGGGGACAGGGACTATTGGCCTACGAGCAGTACTTC.

V is TRBV10-2 and J is TRBJ1-1, with TRBD1 as a possible D gene (5 bases). The CDR3 loop spans 12 amino acids. Deletions cut 8 bases from V and 4 bases from J, with 11 bases between. Germline V gene sequence: CDR1 WSHSY, CDR2 SAAADI. The CDR3 nucleotides read TGCGCCAGCGGGGGGGTCCTCACTGAAGCTTTCTTT. Residues: CASGGVLTEAFF.